This entry lists 3 T cell receptor beta chains sequenced from one sample in a study of human T cells and chemical hapten exposure (dated by TCRdb to 2020 to 2022). To prepare the library, RACE was applied. The reads were generated on a NextSeq 500. The public reads were reanalyzed by TCRdb: fastp trimming at Q25, MiXCR alignment, in-frame beta chains only. Each entry merges the rows of one CDR3 protein and shows their most common DNA and genes. This sample gives about 56,000 distinct CDR3 sequences in total; roughly a tenth of them show up just once. 13% of the sample lies in the top ten. The sample's time point label, in plain terms: patch test 1, 2 weeks after DPC sensitization. The treatment or condition label on this specimen signifies: therapeutic diphenylcyclopropenone sensitization with weekly scalp DPC. Sequenced material: whole blood, taken in connection with sensitization to the hapten diphenylcyclopropenone (DPC). These receptor sequences come from a woman between 40 and 50 years old with alopecia areata. Some clones in this sample may be carry-over from other donors' samples.

This clonotype was counted ten times or more. This rearrangement joins TRBV12-3 or TRBV12-4 to TRBJ2-2, with a tentative D call TRBD1 (5 bases). V gave up 10 bases and J gave up 4 bases, with 13 bases separating them. The CDR3 length is 13 residues. In DNA, the CDR3 is TGTGCCACCCTAGGGGTCTCCACCGGGGAGCTGTTTTTT. Protein: CATLGVSTGELFF.

A few counts support this clonotype. The genes are TRBV2 and TRBJ1-6, with D possibly matching TRBD1 (6 bases). The CDR3 runs to 16 residues. From germline, CDR1 is SNHLY and CDR2 FYNNEI. Trimming stripped 5 bases from V and 3 bases from J, with 14 bases between. The CDR3 here is CASSPTGAFYNSPLHF. For the CDR3, the DNA is TGTGCCAGCAGTCCCACGGGGGCCTTCTATAATTCACCCCTCCACTTT.

This chain connects TRBV20-1 to TRBJ2-1; D possibly matches TRBD1 or TRBD2 (5 bases each). The CDR3 is made up of 12 amino acids. From germline, CDR1 is DFQATT and CDR2 SNEGSKA (reference sequence). Trimming cost V 5 bases and J 6 bases, with 11 bases left between them. In nucleotides, the CDR3 is TGCAGTGCTTCGGGGCTTCTCAATGAGCAGTTCTTC. Amino acids: CSASGLLNEQFF.